This TCR beta chain was sequenced for a study of blood T cell repertoires in COVID-19. Across the study: Spain, Italy and the United States supplied samples that represented acute and convalescent COVID-19. PBMCs, B-cell-depleted T cells, or T cells provided the cDNA or gDNA that made up the material.

In the study's own analysis: From reference gene primer amplification, estimates of nucleated cell counts were derived. Sequenced by immunoSEQ multiplex PCR; TCRdb stores in-frame clones only, minus some. That table furnishes V, J and clone size, whereas the DNA furnished D and trimming. The sample contains hundreds of thousands of clones, roughly 91% of which appear only once. CDR1 is MGHRA, CDR2 YSYEKL, per germline. The ends lost 2 bases at V and 7 bases at J; junction bases unmatched: 12. The CDR3 has 16 residues. Seattle patient enrollment occurred during active infection, with longitudinal follow-up thereafter.

The sequenced sample was peripheral blood. The chain employs TRBV4-1 and TRBJ2-3; 7 bases are shared with TRBD1. This TCR derives from a woman aged 25 to 39 with COVID-19, enrolled during active disease. The CDR3 nucleotides read TGCGCCAGCAGCCAACGGTCAGGGTCGGACAGGAATACGCAGTATTTT. Amino acid sequence: CASSQRSGSDRNTQYF.